These T cell receptor beta chains were read from a single sample in a study of CD8+ T cells in alopecia areata. The table came from immunoSEQ multiplex PCR; TCRdb's copy has only in-frame clones and leaves some out. Of roughly 230,000 clones listed, roughly 44% were seen once; the top ten hold about 2.4%. The sequencing here drew on CD4+ T cells sorted from blood, taken around week 37, from a patient treated with tofacitinib. The receptors come from a human donor with alopecia areata. CDR3s include the opening cysteine and the closing phenylalanine or tryptophan. Fields, in order: clone size, D gene, V gene, J gene, CDR3 DNA, CDR3 protein. The D gene is left open where the match is weak. Clone size appears in some rows only: once, few, many, or a class for an expanded clone.

>-|TRBD2|TRBV4-3|TRBJ2-7
TGCGCCAGCAGCCAAGTGGTTAGCGGGAGACGGTACGAGCAGTACTTC
CASSQVVSGRRYEQYF
>-|-|TRBV7-9|TRBJ2-3
TGTGCCAGCAGTGGGAGCGGTGGGCGTGCAGATACGCAGTATTTT
CASSGSGGRADTQYF
>few|TRBD2|TRBV5-1|TRBJ2-1
TGCGCCAGCAGCGGGAGGGCCTCTTCCTACAATGAGCAGTTCTTC
CASSGRASSYNEQFF
>-|-|TRBV7-2|TRBJ2-5
TGTGCCAGCAGCTCCACTAGCAGGAGGAGGGAGACCCAGTACTTC
CASSSTSRRRETQYF
>-|TRBD2|TRBV15|TRBJ2-2
TGTGCCACCAGCAGAGAGAGGGGACTAGCTGGCGGGGAGCTGTTTTTT
CATSRERGLAGGELFF
>few|TRBD2|TRBV5-1|TRBJ2-7
TGCGCCAGCAGCTTGGGAGTGGCTAGCGGGACCTACGAGCAGTACTTC
CASSLGVASGTYEQYF
>-|-|TRBV6-1|TRBJ1-3
TGTGCCAGCAGTGTGGTCTCTGGAAACACCATATATTTT
CASSVVSGNTIYF
>few|-|TRBV7-9|TRBJ2-1
TGTGCCAGCAGCTTACAACCGGGGCACGCGGGCGTTTATGAGCAGTTCTTC
CASSLQPGHAGVYEQFF
>few|TRBD2|TRBV5-6|TRBJ2-5
TGTGCCAGCAGCGCGGGACTAGCGACCCAAGAGACCCAGTACTTC
CASSAGLATQETQYF
>-|-|TRBV29-1|TRBJ2-7
TGCAGCGTTCGATCCCCGAAGAGGAGCTCCTACGAGCAGTACTTC
CSVRSPKRSSYEQYF
>-|-|TRBV29-1|TRBJ2-1
TGCAGCGTACAAAGCTCCTACAATGAGCAGTTCTTC
CSVQSSYNEQFF
>few|-|TRBV15|TRBJ1-4
TGTGCCACCAGCAGCTCCGGGACCCTGGTGGAAAAACTGTTTTTT
CATSSSGTLVEKLFF
>-|-|TRBV7-2|TRBJ1-2
TGTGCCAGCAGCTTAGCGCCAGGGAAGGGTGGCTACACCTTC
CASSLAPGKGGYTF
>-|-|TRBV7-6|TRBJ2-1
TGTGCCAGCGCTGACCCCAGGGAAAATGAGCAGTTCTTC
CASADPRENEQFF
>-|-|TRBV15|TRBJ1-2
TGTGCCACAAGCAAGGACCGGAACTATGGCTACACCTTC
CATSKDRNYGYTF
>-|-|TRBV29-1|TRBJ2-3
TGCAGCGTTGACGGGGTTAGCACAGATACGCAGTATTTT
CSVDGVSTDTQYF
>-|-|TRBV7-9|TRBJ2-7
TGTGCCAGCAGCTTAGTCTTCGGCCTCCCCACCCATTACGAGCAGTACTTC
CASSLVFGLPTHYEQYF
>-|-|TRBV5-6|TRBJ2-3
TGTGCCAGCAGACACGCGGGAGATACGCAGTATTTT
CASRHAGDTQYF
>once|-|TRBV7-8|TRBJ2-7
TGTGCCAGCAGCTTAGAGCAGGACCGAGCCTGGGGCGAGCAGTACTTC
CASSLEQDRAWGEQYF
>-|-|TRBV10-2|TRBJ2-7
TGCGCCAGCAGTGAGAAGATGGCTTATGGGGAGCAGTACTTC
CASSEKMAYGEQYF
>-|-|TRBV29-1|TRBJ2-4
TGCAGCGTTGGTCATAGGAGGGAGGTCATTCAGTACTTC
CSVGHRREVIQYF
>-|-|TRBV25-1|TRBJ2-5
TGTGCCAGCAGTGAATATAGGCGTGGAGAGACCCAGTACTTC
CASSEYRRGETQYF